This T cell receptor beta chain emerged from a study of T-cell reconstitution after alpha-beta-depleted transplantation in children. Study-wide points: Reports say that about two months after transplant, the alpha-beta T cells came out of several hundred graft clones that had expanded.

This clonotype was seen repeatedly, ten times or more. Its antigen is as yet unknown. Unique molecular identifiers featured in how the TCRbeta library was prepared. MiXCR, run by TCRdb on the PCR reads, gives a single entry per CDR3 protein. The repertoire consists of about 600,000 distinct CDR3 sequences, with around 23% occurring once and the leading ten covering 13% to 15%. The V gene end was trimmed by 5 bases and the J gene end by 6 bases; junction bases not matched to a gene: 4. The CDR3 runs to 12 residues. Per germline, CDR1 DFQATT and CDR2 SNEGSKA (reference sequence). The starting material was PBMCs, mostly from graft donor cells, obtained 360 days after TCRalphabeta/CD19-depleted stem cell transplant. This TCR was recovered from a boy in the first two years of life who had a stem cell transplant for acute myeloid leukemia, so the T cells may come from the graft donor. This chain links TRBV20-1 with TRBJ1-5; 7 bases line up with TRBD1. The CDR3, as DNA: TGCAGTGCTGGAACAGGGGTTCAGCCCCAGCATTTT. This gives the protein CSAGTGVQPQHF.